This entry lists 12 T cell receptor beta chains sequenced from one sample in a study of response to subunit inactivated influenza vaccine. From the RT-PCR reads, TCRdb called clonotypes with MiXCR, one entry per CDR3 protein. The sample carries under 950,000 distinct CDR3 sequences, around 20% recorded once. This sample comprised PBMCs from blood, obtained around 5 days after vaccination. These receptors were taken from a middle-aged man who received an inactivated influenza vaccine.

Only a few counts were recorded for this clonotype. V usage is TRBV5-1 and J usage is TRBJ2-1, with D perhaps matching TRBD1 (6 bases). The CDR3 consists of 15 residues. Trimming removed 6 bases at V and 0 bases at J, with 13 bases between. Germline V lookup: CDR1 SGHRS, CDR2 YFSETQ. CDR3 amino acids: CASKNRDSSYNEQFF. CDR3 sequence (DNA): TGCGCCAGCAAAAACAGGGATAGCTCCTACAATGAGCAGTTCTTC.

The sample holds a few counts of this clonotype. The V gene is TRBV14, the J gene TRBJ2-3; the D is unclear. V was clipped by 3 bases and J by 0 bases, with 7 bases between them. Per the germline V gene, CDR1 is SGHDN and CDR2 is FVKESK. CDR3 length equals 14 residues. CDR3 amino acids: CASSQFWSTDTQYF. CDR3 DNA: TGTGCCAGCAGCCAGTTTTGGAGCACAGATACGCAGTATTTT.

The rearrangement links TRBV7-2 to TRBJ2-5; 9 positions agree with TRBD2. With 1 base clipped from V and 6 bases from J, the junction kept 12 bases outside the gene matches. Germline CDR1 SGHTA, CDR2 FQGNSA. This CDR3 has 17 amino acids. CDR3 coding DNA: TGTGCCAGCAGCTTAGGATTAGGCGGGGGGGCCGGAAAGACCCAGTACTTC. Amino acids: CASSLGLGGGAGKTQYF.

The rearrangement uses TRBV11-2 and TRBJ2-7; TRBD2 aligns across 8 bases. Trimming cost V 6 bases and J 2 bases; bases outside gene matches: 12. This CDR3 has 16 amino acids. Germline V gene sequence: CDR1 SGHAT, CDR2 FQNNGV. CDR3: CASRGLRTSITYEQYF. The CDR3 bases are TGTGCCAGCAGGGGTCTGAGGACTAGCATTACCTACGAGCAGTACTTC.

V gene TRBV4-1 combines with J gene TRBJ2-3, with D uncertain. The CDR3 consists of 16 residues. Between the trimmed V and J ends, which lost 0 bases and 0 bases, there was a span of 10 bases. Looked up from germline, CDR1 is MGHRA and CDR2 is YSYEKL. In DNA, the CDR3 is TGCGCCAGCAGCCAAGAGGTAACTCTCAGCACAGATACGCAGTATTTT. As protein: CASSQEVTLSTDTQYF.

V and J are TRBV18 and TRBJ2-7, with 7 bases identical to TRBD2. Trimming removed 3 bases from V and 2 bases from J; junction bases left unmatched: 7. CDR1 is KGHSH and CDR2 is LQKENI in the germline V gene. There are 15 residues in the CDR3. CDR3 region: CASSPTAGPAYEQYF. The CDR3 DNA reads TGTGCCAGCTCACCCACAGCGGGACCTGCCTACGAGCAGTACTTC.

The gene calls are TRBV12-3 or TRBV12-4 and TRBJ2-3; 10 bases are a match to TRBD2. Losses at the gene ends were 4 bases for V and 7 bases for J; bases not matched to a gene: 14. This CDR3 has 17 residues. The CDR3 DNA reads TGTGCCAGCAGTTCTAGGACTGGGACTAGCGACCCGTATACGCAGTATTTT. Translation gives CASSSRTGTSDPYTQYF.

This clonotype turned up a few times. The rearrangement links TRBV6-5 to TRBJ1-2; no firm D call. The length of the CDR3 is 14 residues. The germline gives CDR1 MNHEY, CDR2 SVGAGI. V was clipped by 0 bases and J by 4 bases, with 9 bases between them. CDR3 region: CASSYSMASYGYTF. As DNA, the CDR3 is TGTGCCAGCAGTTACTCGATGGCCAGCTATGGCTACACCTTC.

In its sample, this clonotype was seen many times. The DNA of the CDR3 is TGTGCCAGCAGCTTCTACAGGTCCTACGAGCAGTACTTC. Amino acid sequence: CASSFYRSYEQYF. The gene calls are TRBV7-2 and TRBJ2-7, with D possibly being TRBD1 (5 bases). The CDR3 totals 13 residues. Trimming left V 3 bases short and J 1 base short, with 7 bases between. Germline V gene lookup returns CDR1 SGHTA and CDR2 FQGNSA.

CDR3 protein: CASRLAGTDRKQYF. The DNA for the CDR3 is TGCGCCAGCAGGTTAGCGGGGACTGATCGGAAGCAGTACTTC. The chain is built from TRBV5-1 and TRBJ2-7; TRBD2 agrees at 8 bases. From germline, CDR1 is SGHRS and CDR2 YFSETQ. V dropped 5 bases and J dropped 8; count of bases not matched to a gene: 12. CDR3 size: 14 residues.

This clonotype was picked up many times. The V gene is TRBV5-6, the J gene TRBJ1-1; no clear D. Between the trimmed V and J ends, which lost 5 bases and 4 bases, there was a span of 6 bases. CDR1 is SGHDT and CDR2 is YYEEEE in the germline V gene. The CDR3 is made up of 11 amino acids. Written as DNA, the CDR3 is TGTGCCAGCAGTGCTGGCACTGAAGCTTTCTTT. This sequence encodes CASSAGTEAFF. Full variable domain (remainder filled in from reference TRBV5-6 and TRBJ1-1): DAGVTQSPTHLIKTRGQQVTLRCSPKSGHDTVSWYQQALGQGPQFIFQYYEEEERQRGNFPDRFSGHQFPNYSSELNVNALLLGDSALYLCASSAGTEAFFGQGTRLTVV.

This clonotype was detected a few times. V and J are TRBV5-6 and TRBJ2-4; D tentatively reads TRBD1 or TRBD2 (5 bases each). This CDR3 region has 12 residues. The V end lost 4 bases, the J end lost 5 bases, and 7 bases lay between the germline ends. CDR1 is SGHDT, CDR2 YYEEEE, per germline. The CDR3 loop is CASSLGQNIQYF. The CDR3 DNA is TGTGCCAGCAGCCTGGGACAAAACATTCAGTACTTC.